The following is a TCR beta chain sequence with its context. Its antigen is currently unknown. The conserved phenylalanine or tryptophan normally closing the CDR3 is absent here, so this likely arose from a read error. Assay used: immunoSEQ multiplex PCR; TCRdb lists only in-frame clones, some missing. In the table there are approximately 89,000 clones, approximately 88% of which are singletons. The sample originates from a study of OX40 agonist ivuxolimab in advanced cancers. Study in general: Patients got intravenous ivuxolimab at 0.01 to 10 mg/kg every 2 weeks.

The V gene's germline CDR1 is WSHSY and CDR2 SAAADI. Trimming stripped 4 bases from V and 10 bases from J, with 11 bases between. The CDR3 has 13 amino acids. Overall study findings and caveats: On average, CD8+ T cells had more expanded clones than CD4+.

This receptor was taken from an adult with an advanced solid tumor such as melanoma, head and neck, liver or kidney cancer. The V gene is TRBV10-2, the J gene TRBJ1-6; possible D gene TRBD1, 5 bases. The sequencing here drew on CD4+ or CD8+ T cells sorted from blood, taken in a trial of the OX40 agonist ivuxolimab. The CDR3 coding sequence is TGCGCCAGCAGTGTCCAGGGACCGTCACCCCTCCACCTT. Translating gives CASSVQGPSPLHL.